Each of the 22 T cell receptor beta chains below was sequenced from the same sample in a study of identifying expanded T cells in peripheral blood. Repertoires were generated with immunoSEQ multiplex PCR, while TCRdb's copy carries only in-frame clones and drops some. In the table there are under 150,000 clones, roughly 90% of which are singletons. The sample was blood. The receptor source for this set is a person aged 18 to 75 in good health.

CDR3 DNA: TGTGCCAGCAGTGGAACAGGTAGCCTCCTGAACACTGAAGCTTTCTTT. It yields the protein CASSGTGSLLNTEAFF. The chain joins TRBV6-1 to TRBJ1-1; weak D call: TRBD1 (5 bases). Deletions cut 4 bases from V and 0 bases from J, with 15 bases between. CDR3 length: 16 amino acids. Germline V lookup: CDR1 MNHNS, CDR2 SASEGT.

This clone showed up just a few times. Additional DNA sequences in this sample encode the identical CDR3. This chain uses TRBV29-1 with TRBJ1-1; TRBD1 might be the D (6 bases). This CDR3 is built from 12 residues. V was cut by 6 bases and J by 4 bases, with 12 bases left in between. Germline loops: CDR1 SQVTM, CDR2 ANQGSEA. The CDR3 here is CSVAQGGTEAFF. CDR3 coding DNA: TGCAGCGTCGCACAGGGAGGCACTGAAGCTTTCTTT.

This rearrangement joins TRBV6-5 to TRBJ2-3; D perhaps matches TRBD1 (5 bases). CDR3 length: 14 amino acids. Germline V gene sequence: CDR1 MNHEY, CDR2 SVGAGI. V was pared by 7 bases and J by 0 bases, with 11 bases between. The CDR3: CASKRQHSTDTQYF. The CDR3 nucleotides are TGTGCCAGCAAAAGACAGCATAGCACAGATACGCAGTATTTT.

The chain carries TRBV2 and TRBJ2-3, with TRBD2 matching 9 bases. Germline CDR1 reads SNHLY; CDR2 reads FYNNEI. This CDR3 is 16 amino acids long. The junction had 12 bases not matched to a gene; V was cut back by 7 bases and J by 4 bases. The CDR3 here is CASTPNSGRGADTQYF. In nucleotides, the CDR3 is TGTGCCAGCACCCCCAATAGCGGGAGAGGCGCAGATACGCAGTATTTT.

V and J are TRBV30 and TRBJ2-5; D is unresolved. CDR1 GTSNPN and CDR2 SVGIG come from the germline V gene (reference sequence). The CDR3 totals 12 residues. V lost 4 bases to trimming and J lost 2 bases, with 8 bases between them. CDR3 nucleotides: TGTGCCTGGATACCCCTGCAAGAGACCCAGTACTTC. This encodes CAWIPLQETQYF. The full variable domain, in which reference TRBV30 and TRBJ2-5 provide the parts outside the CDR3, is SQTIHQWPATLVQPVGSPLSLECTVEGTSNPNLYWYRQAAGRGLQLLFYSVGIGQISSEVPQNLSASRPQDRQFILSSKKLLLSDSGFYLCAWIPLQETQYFGPGTRLLVL.

The chain is built from TRBV18 and TRBJ2-2; 13 bases are a match to TRBD2. The CDR3 covers 16 residues. Germline V CDR1 and CDR2: KGHSH, LQKENI. The trim removed 3 bases at V and 3 bases at J, leaving 1 base unmatched. DNA for the CDR3: TGTGCCAGCTCACCGGGACTAGCGGGACACACCGGGGAGCTGTTTTTT. Residues: CASSPGLAGHTGELFF.

Concerning this clone: Within the sample, other DNA sequences also encode this same CDR3. The V call is TRBV4-1, the J call TRBJ1-5; weak D call: TRBD1 (5 bases). V lost 0 bases to trimming and J lost 6 bases, with 9 bases between them. The CDR3 is 14 amino acids. In germline, CDR1 is MGHRA, CDR2 YSYEKL. The CDR3 DNA reads as TGCGCCAGCAGCCAAGAAGGGGTCGGTCAGCCCCAGCATTTT. It specifies CASSQEGVGQPQHF.

The gene calls are TRBV27 and TRBJ2-7; D is unclear. Germline V gene data show CDR1 as MNHEY and CDR2 as SMNVEV (reference sequence). The V gene lost 2 bases and the J gene lost 3 bases, with 8 bases spanning the gap. The CDR3 spans 13 residues. The CDR3 is CASSLNKYYEQYF. In DNA form, the CDR3 reads TGTGCCAGCAGTTTAAACAAATACTACGAGCAGTACTTC.

This clone was seen only once. The CDR3: CAIWDFNQPQHF. In DNA form, the CDR3 reads TGTGCCATCTGGGATTTCAATCAGCCCCAGCATTTT. V gene TRBV10-3 combines with J gene TRBJ1-5; no reliable D call. Germline V gene data show CDR1 as ENHRY and CDR2 as SYGVKD. The CDR3 loop spans 12 amino acids. V dropped 8 bases and J dropped 3 bases, with 8 bases sitting between them.

This chain links TRBV28 with TRBJ1-2, with D hard to call. The CDR3 covers 16 residues. Germline V CDR1 and CDR2: MDHEN, SYDVKM. V shed 5 bases and J shed 4 bases, with 20 bases lying between them. The CDR3 spells CASSPRQIGPVYGYTF. The CDR3 bases are TGTGCCAGCAGTCCCCGTCAGATAGGGCCTGTCTATGGCTACACCTTC.

This chain links TRBV6-5 with TRBJ2-1; the match to TRBD2 covers 9 bases. Germline trimming cut 6 bases from V and 5 bases from J; bases unmatched to any gene: 8. CDR3 length equals 15 residues. The germline V gene encodes CDR1 MNHEY and CDR2 SVGAGI. This CDR3 reads CASRHGTSTNNEQFF. CDR3 in DNA: TGTGCCAGCAGACACGGGACTAGCACGAACAATGAGCAGTTCTTC.

The chain links TRBV23-1 to TRBJ1-2, with no clear D. TRBV23-1 is marked as an open reading frame, function uncertain. This CDR3 is built from 14 residues. V shed 0 bases and J shed 4 bases, with 9 bases lying between them. The CDR3 loop is CASSQSDWTYGYTF. Here the CDR3 DNA reads TGCGCCAGCAGTCAATCGGATTGGACCTATGGCTACACCTTC.

The chain employs TRBV5-1 and TRBJ2-4; 8 bases line up with TRBD1. V shed 4 bases, J shed 8 bases, and the junction held 8 bases outside the gene matches. The CDR3 length is 14 residues. Germline V lookup: CDR1 SGHRS, CDR2 YFSETQ. The CDR3 spells CASSVRGRVDIQYF. CDR3 DNA sequence: TGCGCCAGCAGCGTCAGGGGGCGGGTGGACATTCAGTACTTC. Combining the CDR3 with reference TRBV5-1 and TRBJ2-4 gives the whole variable domain KAGVTQTPRYLIKTRGQQVTLSCSPISGHRSVSWYQQTPGQGLQFLFEYFSETQRNKGNFPGRFSGRQFSNSRSEMNVSTLELGDSALYLCASSVRGRVDIQYFGAGTRLSVL.

The chain combines TRBV4-1 with TRBJ2-2; no clear D. Per the germline V gene, CDR1 is MGHRA and CDR2 is YSYEKL. The CDR3 consists of 17 residues. V gave up 4 bases and J gave up 1 base, with 16 bases separating them. The CDR3 protein is CASSREGSHMNTGELFF. In DNA form, the CDR3 reads TGCGCCAGCAGCCGAGAAGGGTCACATATGAACACCGGGGAGCTGTTTTTT.

V is TRBV28 and J is TRBJ2-5; 12 bases are a match to TRBD2. With the DNA end fitting TRBJ2-7 better, the J assignment may be wrong. This CDR3 comprises 15 residues. Germline V lookup: CDR1 MDHEN, CDR2 SYDVKM. CDR3 sequence: CASRILAGGSYEQYF. The CDR3 coding sequence is TGTGCCAGCAGGATACTAGCGGGAGGTTCCTACGAGCAGTACTTC.

This clone occurred once. The gene calls are TRBV14 and TRBJ1-1; 7 bases match TRBD1. Germline assignment: CDR1 SGHDN and CDR2 FVKESK. CDR3 length: 15 amino acids. The J segment lost 1 base and the V segment lost 3 bases, leaving 5 bases of the junction unmatched. The CDR3 protein is CASSHMTGKNTEAFF. DNA for the CDR3: TGTGCCAGCAGCCATATGACAGGGAAGAACACTGAAGCTTTCTTT.

The chain couples TRBV15 to TRBJ1-4; a possible D gene is TRBD1 (6 bases). Germline-derived CDR1 and CDR2 are LNHNV and YYDKDF (reference sequence). Trimming took off 0 bases at V and 0 bases at J, with 14 bases between the two ends. This CDR3 region has 18 residues. The CDR3 protein is CATSRDEEGGPTNEKLFF. The CDR3 DNA reads as TGTGCCACCAGCAGAGATGAGGAAGGGGGGCCAACTAATGAAAAACTGTTTTTT.

V gene TRBV18 combines with J gene TRBJ1-2; D remains ambiguous. The CDR3 extends over 12 amino acids. The germline CDR1 and CDR2 sequences are KGHSH and LQKENI. The V and J ends lost 6 bases and 1 base respectively, with 6 bases between them. CDR3 nucleotide sequence: TGTGCCAGCTCTCCCGATAACTATGGCTACACCTTC. This encodes CASSPDNYGYTF.

The rearrangement uses TRBV7-2 and TRBJ2-3; TRBD2 agrees at 8 bases. V dropped 0 bases and J dropped 1; count of bases not matched to a gene: 0. Germline CDR1 reads SGHTA; CDR2 reads FQGNSA. The CDR3 has 15 residues. The CDR3, as DNA: TGTGCCAGCAGCTTAGCTAGCGGGGGCACAGATACGCAGTATTTT. Translated: CASSLASGGTDTQYF.

V gene TRBV7-9 combines with J gene TRBJ1-4; D call uncertain. CDR3 size: 15 residues. The V end was cut by 4 bases, the J end by 5 bases, with 14 bases between. The germline V gene encodes CDR1 SEHNR and CDR2 FQNEAQ (reference sequence). In nucleotides, the CDR3 is TGTGCCAGCAGCTCCCCCTGGGGTCCCAATGAAAAACTGTTTTTT. This encodes CASSSPWGPNEKLFF.

This clone was recorded once. This sequence joins TRBV18 and TRBJ2-1, with 9 nucleotides matching TRBD2. Germline V gives CDR1 KGHSH, CDR2 LQKENI. Trimming cost V 4 bases and J 4 bases; bases outside gene matches: 14. The CDR3 consists of 18 residues. CDR3 protein: CASSRALAGREGYNEQFF. In DNA, the CDR3 is TGTGCCAGCTCACGGGCCCTAGCGGGAAGAGAGGGTTACAATGAGCAGTTCTTC.

Concerning this clone: Germline and junction disagree at one end, which may indicate a read error. The chain employs TRBV7-3 and TRBJ1-5; 8 nucleotides line up with TRBD1. The CDR3 consists of 15 residues. Germline V CDR1 and CDR2: SGHTA, FQGTGA. The chain's CDR3 is CASSITGGAGQPQHF. For the CDR3, the DNA is TGTGCCAGCAGCATAACAGGGGGTGCGGGTCAGCCCCAGCATTTT.